This TCR beta chain was profiled in a study of T cell responses to AZD1222 COVID-19 vaccine. Study-wide results and limits: Among the donors, most were white British and more were female, and clonal diversity was possibly underestimated.

This CDR3 has 12 residues. Germline loops: CDR1 SGHRS, CDR2 YFSETQ. V was shortened by 4 bases and J by 6 bases, with 7 bases between the two germline ends. In the case of this clone: Antigen unknown.

Sequencing used immunoSEQ multiplex PCR; TCRdb keeps in-frame clones, though not all of them. The sample lists about 67,000 clones; roughly 80% were seen once. This receptor was identified in an adult in good health. Sequenced here: peripheral blood, sampled on day 0 of AZD1222 vaccination. This chain uses TRBV5-1 with TRBJ2-2, with a possible D match to TRBD2 (5 bases). The CDR3 nucleotides are TGCGCCAGCAGCCATAGCGCCGGGGAGCTGTTTTTT. Encoded protein: CASSHSAGELFF.